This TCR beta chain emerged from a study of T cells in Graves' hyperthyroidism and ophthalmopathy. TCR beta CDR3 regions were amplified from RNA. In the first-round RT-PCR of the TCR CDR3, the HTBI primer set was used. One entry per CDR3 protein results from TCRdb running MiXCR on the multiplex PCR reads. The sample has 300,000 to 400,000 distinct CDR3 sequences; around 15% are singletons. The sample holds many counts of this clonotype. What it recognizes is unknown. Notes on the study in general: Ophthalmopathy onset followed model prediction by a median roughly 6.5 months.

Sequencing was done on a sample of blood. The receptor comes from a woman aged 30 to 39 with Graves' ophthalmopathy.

CDR3 amino acids: CASSLFGGSYEQYF. The CDR3 nucleotides read TGTGCCAGCAGTTTATTTGGTGGGTCCTACGAGCAGTACTTC. This chain uses TRBV28 with TRBJ2-7; D is undetermined. CDR1 and CDR2 (germline): MDHEN, SYDVKM. V was clipped by 1 base and J by 1 base, with 8 bases between them. The CDR3 sequence is 14 residues long.